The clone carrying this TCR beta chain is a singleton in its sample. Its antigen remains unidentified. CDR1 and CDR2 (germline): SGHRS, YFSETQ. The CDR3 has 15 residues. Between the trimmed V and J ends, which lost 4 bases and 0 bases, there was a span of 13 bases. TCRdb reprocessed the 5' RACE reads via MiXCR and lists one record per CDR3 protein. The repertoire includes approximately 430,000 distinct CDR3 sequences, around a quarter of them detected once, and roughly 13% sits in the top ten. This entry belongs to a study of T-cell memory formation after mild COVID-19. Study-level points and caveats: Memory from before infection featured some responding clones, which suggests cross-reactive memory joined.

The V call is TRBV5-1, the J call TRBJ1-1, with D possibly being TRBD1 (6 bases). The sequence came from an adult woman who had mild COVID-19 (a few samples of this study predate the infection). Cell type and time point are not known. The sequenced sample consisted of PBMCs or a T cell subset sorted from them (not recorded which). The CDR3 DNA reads TGCGCCAGCAGCGGAGACAGGTCCATGAACACTGAAGCTTTCTTT. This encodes CASSGDRSMNTEAFF.